The T cell receptor (beta chain) under discussion was sequenced for a study of blood T cells in healthy people across ages. Findings of the study overall: Per million T cells, TCR beta diversity dropped roughly linearly as age increased.

Through a sample-barcoded 5' primer and a J-beta primer mix, a second PCR was run for roughly 7 to 12 cycles. Each cDNA molecule carried a tag from a template-switch adaptor that contained 12 random nucleotides. Using its own MiXCR run on the 5' RACE reads, TCRdb lists one record per CDR3 protein. This sample carries more than 750,000 distinct CDR3 sequences, almost 30% of them seen once, and the ten largest clones take roughly a tenth. Worth noting for this clonotype: Its antigen is currently unknown. This may come from a read error, since a much larger clone is one base off.

Drawing of peripheral blood yielded 7.5 to 10 milliliters from each donor. Trimming removed 2 bases from V and 10 bases from J, with 14 bases in between. The CDR3 totals 13 residues. These data were likewise used in another study, on T cells of mothers and their children.

The chain joins TRBV12-3 or TRBV12-4 to TRBJ2-5; no clear D. The clonotype originates from a woman in her thirties or forties in good health. The specimen sequenced was blood. This CDR3 reads CASSLFAGGDQYF. The CDR3 DNA sequence: TGTGCCAGCAGTTTATTCGCCGGCGGTGACCAGTACTTC.